This is a list of T cell receptor beta chains from one sample in a study of T-cell memory formation after mild COVID-19. MiXCR, applied by TCRdb to the 5' RACE reads, yields one record per CDR3 protein. Of 350,000 to 500,000 distinct CDR3 sequences listed, around 20% are singletons. Sequenced: PBMCs or a T cell subset sorted from them (not recorded which). These receptors originate from an adult woman who had mild COVID-19 (a few samples of this study predate the infection). Cell type and time point are not known. The CDR3 runs from the conserved cysteine through the conserved F or W. The D gene is left open where the match is weak. Expanded clones are given a class, and other clones once, few, many or no size at all.

V gene	J gene	D gene	clone size	CDR3 length	CDR3 DNA	CDR3 protein
TRBV9	TRBJ2-1	TRBD2	-	15	TGTGCCAGCAGCGTAGTGGCTAGCGGGCCCCAGGAGCAGTTCTTC	CASSVVASGPQEQFF
TRBV5-1	TRBJ1-2	-	-	15	TGCGCCAGCAGTTATGAACCCTCCGGGACATATGGCTACACCTTC	CASSYEPSGTYGYTF
TRBV19	TRBJ2-2	-	-	14	TGTGCCAGTACCCCCGGGGCCGGGCTCGGGGAGCTGTTTTTT	CASTPGAGLGELFF
TRBV24-1	TRBJ2-5	-	few	15	TGTGCCACCAGTGACCCGACAGTAAACCAAGAGACCCAGTACTTC	CATSDPTVNQETQYF
TRBV25-1	TRBJ2-7	TRBD1	few	19	TGTGCCAGCAGTGAAGACGCCGGGACAGGGAAATTGGGCTCCTACGAGCAGTACTTC	CASSEDAGTGKLGSYEQYF
TRBV9	TRBJ2-1	-	few	21	TGTGCCAGCAGCGTTCCCCTCGGGACAGAGCTAGCGTCCAGCTCCTACAATGAGCAGTTCTTC	CASSVPLGTELASSSYNEQFF
TRBV20-1	TRBJ2-7	-	few	14	TGCAGTGCCCACTCTAGCAGCTCAACCTACGAGCAGTACTTC	CSAHSSSSTYEQYF
TRBV3-1	TRBJ1-1	-	few	16	TGTGCCAGCAGCCAAGATAGTCGGCAGGGCAACTCTGAAGCTTTCTTT	CASSQDSRQGNSEAFF
TRBV12-3/TRBV12-4	TRBJ2-1	-	once	15	TGTGCCAGTAGCATATGGACTCCCGCGGGGAATGAGCAGTTCTTC	CASSIWTPAGNEQFF
TRBV7-2	TRBJ1-6	TRBD1	few	15	TGTGCCAGCAGCTATGCTGGGGGGACAGAAGTTCCCCTCCACTTT	CASSYAGGTEVPLHF
TRBV4-1	TRBJ2-7	TRBD2	-	16	TGCGCCAGCAGCCAAGCCCCTCTAGCGGGAGTCTACGAGCAGTACTTC	CASSQAPLAGVYEQYF
TRBV27	TRBJ2-3	-	-	12	TGTGCCAGCAGTTTTGGCCCTAATACGCAGTATTTT	CASSFGPNTQYF
TRBV14	TRBJ2-5	-	few	14	TGTGCCAGCAGCCAAGGGATTTTCCAAGAGACCCAGTACTTC	CASSQGIFQETQYF
TRBV7-8	TRBJ2-1	-	-	17	TGTGCCAGCAGCTTAGCGCTCGTTAGCGTATCCTACAATGAGCAGTTCTTC	CASSLALVSVSYNEQFF
TRBV18	TRBJ1-4	-	-	11	TGTGCCAGCTCACCTGGGCGGGACATGATTTTT	CASSPGRDMIF
TRBV11-1	TRBJ1-1	-	-	14	TGTGCCAGCAGCCAGCAGCTCACGAACACTGAAGCTTTCTTT	CASSQQLTNTEAFF
TRBV9	TRBJ1-1	-	-	13	TGTGCCAGCAGCGTAGATCAGAACACTGAAGCTTTCTTT	CASSVDQNTEAFF
TRBV7-9	TRBJ2-3	-	few	13	TGTGCCAGCCTTCGGGACCCCACAGATACGCAGTATTTT	CASLRDPTDTQYF
TRBV6-2/TRBV6-3	TRBJ2-1	TRBD2	-	15	TGTGCCAGCAGTTACGTAACTAGCGGCTACAATGAGCAGTTCTTC	CASSYVTSGYNEQFF
TRBV2	TRBJ2-3	-	few	16	TGTGCCAGCCACCCCGGACCGGCGTCGAGGTGGGATACGCAGTATTTT	CASHPGPASRWDTQYF
TRBV7-3	TRBJ2-1	-	few	14	TGTGCCAGCAGCCGAGGGGGGACCTACAATGAGCAGTTCTTC	CASSRGGTYNEQFF
TRBV10-3	TRBJ2-3	TRBD1	-	13	TGTGCCATCCGGGGACAGGGAGGGAGTACGCAGTATTTT	CAIRGQGGSTQYF
TRBV13	TRBJ1-5	-	-	14	TGTGCCAGCAGCTCCGGACACCTCAATCAGCCCCAGCATTTT	CASSSGHLNQPQHF
TRBV9	TRBJ2-2	-	few	12	TGTGCCAGCAGCTGGGCCCCCGGGGAGCTGTTTTTT	CASSWAPGELFF
TRBV12-3/TRBV12-4	TRBJ2-2	-	many	16	TGTGCCAGCAGACCTGGGGGGCGCTCGGTCGGGGGGGAGCTGTTTTTT	CASRPGGRSVGGELFF